Each of the 4 T cell receptor beta chains below was sequenced from the same sample in a study of blood T cell repertoires in COVID-19. The repertoire was sequenced with immunoSEQ multiplex PCR; TCRdb's copy has only in-frame clones and lacks some. The sample holds a few hundred thousand clones, roughly 85% seen once. The sample comprised PBMCs or T cells enriched from blood (not recorded which). The source is a man aged 35 to 55 who had recovered from COVID-19.

The chain has TRBV5-1 and TRBJ2-2, with 9 bases lining up with TRBD2. The CDR3 consists of 15 residues. Trimming cost V 4 bases and J 5 bases; bases outside gene matches: 6. The V gene's germline CDR1 is SGHRS and CDR2 YFSETQ. CDR3 coding DNA: TGCGCCAGCAGCGACGCTAGCGGGAAGACCGGGGAGCTGTTTTTT. This codes for CASSDASGKTGELFF.

The chain recombines TRBV6-1 with TRBJ1-6; TRBD1 matches 9 bases. The V gene's germline CDR1 is MNHNS and CDR2 SASEGT. V shed 0 bases and J 9 bases; nucleotides not matched to a gene: 3. The CDR3 is 15 amino acids. The CDR3 DNA follows: TGTGCCAGCAGTGAAGCCGGACAGGGGAGTTCACCCCTCCACTTT. Amino acids: CASSEAGQGSSPLHF.

J is TRBJ2-3 and V is TRBV29-1; 7 bases align to TRBD1. The V segment lost 1 base and the J segment 2 bases; nucleotides outside the gene matches: 9. In germline, CDR1 is SQVTM, CDR2 ANQGSEA. The CDR3 length is 16 residues. The chain's CDR3 is CSVEGDRGTATDTQYF. CDR3 in DNA: TGCAGCGTTGAAGGGGACAGAGGTACAGCCACAGATACGCAGTATTTT.

The genes are TRBV13 and TRBJ2-7; 8 bases line up with TRBD2. This CDR3 has 14 amino acids. J was trimmed by 12 bases and V by 0 bases; bases with no gene match: 10. Germline V lookup: CDR1 PRHDT, CDR2 FYEKMQ (reference sequence). The CDR3 DNA reads TGTGCCAGCAGCTTAGGCGGGAGGGACCATGGGACGTACTTC. As protein: CASSLGGRDHGTYF.